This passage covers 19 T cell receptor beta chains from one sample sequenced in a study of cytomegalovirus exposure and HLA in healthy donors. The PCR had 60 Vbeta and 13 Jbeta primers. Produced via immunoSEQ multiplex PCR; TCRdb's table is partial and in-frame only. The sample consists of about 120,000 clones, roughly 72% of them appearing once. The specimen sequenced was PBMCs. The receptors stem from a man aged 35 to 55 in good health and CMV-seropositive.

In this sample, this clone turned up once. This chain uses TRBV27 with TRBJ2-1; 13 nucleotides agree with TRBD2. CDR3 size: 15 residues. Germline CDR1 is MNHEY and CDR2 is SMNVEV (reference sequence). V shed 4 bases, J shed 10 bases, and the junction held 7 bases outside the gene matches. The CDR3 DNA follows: TGTGCCAGCAGTTCCGGACTAGCGGGAGTAGGGGAGCAGTTCTTC. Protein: CASSSGLAGVGEQFF.

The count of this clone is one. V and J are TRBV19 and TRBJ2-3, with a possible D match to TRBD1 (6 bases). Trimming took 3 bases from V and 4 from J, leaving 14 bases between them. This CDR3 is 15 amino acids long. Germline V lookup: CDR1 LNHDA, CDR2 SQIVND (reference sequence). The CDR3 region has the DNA TGTGCCAGTAGTATTGGGACATCCTTTCCAGATACGCAGTATTTT. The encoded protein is CASSIGTSFPDTQYF.

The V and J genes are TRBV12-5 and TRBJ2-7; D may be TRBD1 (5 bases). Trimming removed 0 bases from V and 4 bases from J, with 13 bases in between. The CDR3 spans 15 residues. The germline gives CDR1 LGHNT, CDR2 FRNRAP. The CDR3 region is CASGLVERQPYEQYF. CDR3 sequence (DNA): TGTGCTAGTGGTTTGGTAGAGAGACAGCCTTACGAGCAGTACTTC. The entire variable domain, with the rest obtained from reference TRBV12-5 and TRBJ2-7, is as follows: DARVTQTPRHKVTEMGQEVTMRCQPILGHNTVFWYRQTMMQGLELLAYFRNRAPLDDSGMPKDRFSAEMPDATLATLKIQPSEPRDSAVYFCASGLVERQPYEQYFGPGTRLTVT.

In DNA form, the CDR3 reads TGTGCCAGCAGCGCGGGGGTTCTTGGGAACACTGAAGCTTTCTTT. This encodes CASSAGVLGNTEAFF. The V gene is TRBV9, the J gene TRBJ1-1; D may be TRBD1 (5 bases). From germline, CDR1 is SGDLS and CDR2 YYNGEE. The CDR3 totals 15 residues. Between the trimmed V and J ends, which lost 3 bases and 1 base, there was a span of 13 bases.

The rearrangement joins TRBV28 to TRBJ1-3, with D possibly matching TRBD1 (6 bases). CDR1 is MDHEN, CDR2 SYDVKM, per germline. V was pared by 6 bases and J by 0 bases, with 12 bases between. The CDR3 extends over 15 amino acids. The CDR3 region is CASSSQGPSGNTIYF. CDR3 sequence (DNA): TGTGCCAGCAGCTCACAGGGACCCTCTGGAAACACCATATATTTT.

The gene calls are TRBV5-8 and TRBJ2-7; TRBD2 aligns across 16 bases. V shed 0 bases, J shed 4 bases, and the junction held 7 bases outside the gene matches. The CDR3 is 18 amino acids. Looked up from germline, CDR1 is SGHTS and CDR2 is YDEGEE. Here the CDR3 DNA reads TGTGCCAGCAGCTTGGACAGGGGACTAGCGGGAGGGCCTTACGAGCAGTACTTC. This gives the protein CASSLDRGLAGGPYEQYF.

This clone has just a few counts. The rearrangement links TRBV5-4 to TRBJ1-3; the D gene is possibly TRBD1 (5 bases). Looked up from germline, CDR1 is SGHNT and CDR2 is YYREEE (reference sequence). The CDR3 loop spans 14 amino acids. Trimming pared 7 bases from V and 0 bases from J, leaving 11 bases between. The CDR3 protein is CASHGGGSGNTIYF. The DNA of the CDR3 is TGTGCCAGCCATGGGGGGGGCTCTGGAAACACCATATATTTT.

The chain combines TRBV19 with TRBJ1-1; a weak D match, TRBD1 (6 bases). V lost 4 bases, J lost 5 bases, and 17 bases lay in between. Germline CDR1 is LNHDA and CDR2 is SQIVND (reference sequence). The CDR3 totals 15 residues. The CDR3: CASSTSRGTRTEAFF. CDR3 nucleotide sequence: TGTGCCAGTAGTACTTCCAGGGGCACGAGGACTGAAGCTTTCTTT.

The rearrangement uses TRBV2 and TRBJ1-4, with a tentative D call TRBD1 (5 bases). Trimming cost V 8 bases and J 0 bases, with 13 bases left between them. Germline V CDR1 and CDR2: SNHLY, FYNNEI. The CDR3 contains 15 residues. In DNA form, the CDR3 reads TGTGCCAGCTGCCCTGACAGATCAACTAATGAAAAACTGTTTTTT. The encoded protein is CASCPDRSTNEKLFF.

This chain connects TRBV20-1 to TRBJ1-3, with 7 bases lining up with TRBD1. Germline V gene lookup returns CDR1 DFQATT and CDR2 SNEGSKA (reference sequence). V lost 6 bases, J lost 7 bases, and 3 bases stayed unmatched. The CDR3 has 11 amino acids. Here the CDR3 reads CSAFRGNTIYF. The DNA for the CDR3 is TGCAGTGCCTTCAGGGGGAACACCATATATTTT.

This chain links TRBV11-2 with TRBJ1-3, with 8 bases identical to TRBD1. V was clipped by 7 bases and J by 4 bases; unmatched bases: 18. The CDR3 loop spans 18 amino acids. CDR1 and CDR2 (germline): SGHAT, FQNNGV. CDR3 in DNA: TGTGCCAGCACTCCTGCCGGGACAGGCATTTTTTCCGGAAACACCATATATTTT. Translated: CASTPAGTGIFSGNTIYF.

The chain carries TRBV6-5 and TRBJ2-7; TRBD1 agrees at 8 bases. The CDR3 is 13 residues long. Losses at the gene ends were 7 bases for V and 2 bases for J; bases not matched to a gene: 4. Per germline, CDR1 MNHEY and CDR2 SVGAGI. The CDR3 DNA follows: TGTGCCAGCACGAGGACAGGGACCTACGAGCAGTACTTC. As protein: CASTRTGTYEQYF.

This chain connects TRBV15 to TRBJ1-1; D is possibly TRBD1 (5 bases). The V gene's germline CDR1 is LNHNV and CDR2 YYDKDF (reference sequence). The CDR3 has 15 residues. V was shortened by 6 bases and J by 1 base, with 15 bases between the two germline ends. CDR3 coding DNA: TGTGCCACCAGAAACCCAGGGATGGGGAACACTGAAGCTTTCTTT. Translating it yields CATRNPGMGNTEAFF.

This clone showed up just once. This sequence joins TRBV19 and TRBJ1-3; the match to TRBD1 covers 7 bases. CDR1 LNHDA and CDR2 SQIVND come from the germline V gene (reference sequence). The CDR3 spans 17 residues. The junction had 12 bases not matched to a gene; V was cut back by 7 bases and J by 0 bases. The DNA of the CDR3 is TGTGCCAGTACTTTAACCGGGACAGCATACTCTGGAAACACCATATATTTT. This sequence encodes CASTLTGTAYSGNTIYF.

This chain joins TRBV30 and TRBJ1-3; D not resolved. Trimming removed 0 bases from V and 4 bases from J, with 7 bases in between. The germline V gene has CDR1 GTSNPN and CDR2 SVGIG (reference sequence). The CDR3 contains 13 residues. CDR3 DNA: TGTGCCTGGAGTGTTGGCATGGGAAACACCATATATTTT. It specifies CAWSVGMGNTIYF.

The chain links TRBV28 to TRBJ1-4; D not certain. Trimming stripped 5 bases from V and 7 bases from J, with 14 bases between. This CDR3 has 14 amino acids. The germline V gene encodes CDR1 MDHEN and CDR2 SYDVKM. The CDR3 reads CASSLLSASEKLFF. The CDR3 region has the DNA TGTGCCAGCAGTCTCCTCTCCGCGAGTGAAAAACTGTTTTTT.

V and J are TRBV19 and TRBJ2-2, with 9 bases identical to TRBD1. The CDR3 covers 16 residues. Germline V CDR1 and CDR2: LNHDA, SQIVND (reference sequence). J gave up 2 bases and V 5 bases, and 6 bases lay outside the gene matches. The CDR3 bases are TGTGCCAGTAGTCCAGGGACAGGGTCAAACACCGGGGAGCTGTTTTTT. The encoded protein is CASSPGTGSNTGELFF.

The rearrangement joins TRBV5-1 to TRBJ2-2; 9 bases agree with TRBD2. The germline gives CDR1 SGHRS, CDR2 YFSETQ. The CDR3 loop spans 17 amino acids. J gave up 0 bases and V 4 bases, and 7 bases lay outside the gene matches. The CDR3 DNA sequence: TGCGCCAGCAGCCCCATAGCGGGGGCGACGAACACCGGGGAGCTGTTTTTT. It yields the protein CASSPIAGATNTGELFF.

Here the CDR3 DNA reads TGTGCCAGCAGTTCAACTAGCGGGCTACTCTACGAGCAGTACTTC. It translates to CASSSTSGLLYEQYF. The J gene is TRBJ2-7, the V gene TRBV7-2; the match to TRBD2 covers 9 bases. J was trimmed by 3 bases and V by 6 bases; bases with no gene match: 9. Germline CDR1 reads SGHTA; CDR2 reads FQGNSA. CDR3 length equals 15 residues.